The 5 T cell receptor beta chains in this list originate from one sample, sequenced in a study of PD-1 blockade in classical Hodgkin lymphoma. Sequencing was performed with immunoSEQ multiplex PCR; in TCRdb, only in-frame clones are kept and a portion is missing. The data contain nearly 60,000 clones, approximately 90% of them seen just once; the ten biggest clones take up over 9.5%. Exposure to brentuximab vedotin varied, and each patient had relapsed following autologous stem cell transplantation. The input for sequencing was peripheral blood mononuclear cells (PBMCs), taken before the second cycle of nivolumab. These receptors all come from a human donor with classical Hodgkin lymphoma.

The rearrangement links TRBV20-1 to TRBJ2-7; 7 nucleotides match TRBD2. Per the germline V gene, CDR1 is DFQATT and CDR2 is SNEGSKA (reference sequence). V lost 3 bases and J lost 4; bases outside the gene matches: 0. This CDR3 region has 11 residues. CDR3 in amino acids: CSARGGYEQYF. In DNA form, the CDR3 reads TGCAGTGCTAGGGGGGGGTACGAGCAGTACTTC.

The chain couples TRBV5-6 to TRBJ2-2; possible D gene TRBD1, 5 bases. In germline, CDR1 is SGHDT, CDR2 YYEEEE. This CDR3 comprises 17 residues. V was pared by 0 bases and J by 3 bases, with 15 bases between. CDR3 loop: CASSLDLVTAYTGELFF. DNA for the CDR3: TGTGCCAGCAGCTTGGATTTAGTGACAGCTTACACCGGGGAGCTGTTTTTT.

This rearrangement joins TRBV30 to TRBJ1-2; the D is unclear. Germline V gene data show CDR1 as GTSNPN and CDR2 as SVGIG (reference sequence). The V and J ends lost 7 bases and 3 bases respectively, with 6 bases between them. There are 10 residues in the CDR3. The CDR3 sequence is CAYWDYGYTF. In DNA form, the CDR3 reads TGTGCCTATTGGGACTATGGCTACACCTTC. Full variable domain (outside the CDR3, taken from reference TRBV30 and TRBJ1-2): SQTIHQWPATLVQPVGSPLSLECTVEGTSNPNLYWYRQAAGRGLQLLFYSVGIGQISSEVPQNLSASRPQDRQFILSSKKLLLSDSGFYLCAYWDYGYTFGSGTRLTVV.

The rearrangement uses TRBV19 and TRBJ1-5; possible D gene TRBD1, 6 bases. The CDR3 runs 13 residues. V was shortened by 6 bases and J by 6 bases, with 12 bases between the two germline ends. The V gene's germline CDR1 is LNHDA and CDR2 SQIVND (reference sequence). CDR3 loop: CASSTDSFQPQHF. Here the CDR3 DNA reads TGTGCCAGTAGCACGGACAGCTTTCAGCCCCAGCATTTT.

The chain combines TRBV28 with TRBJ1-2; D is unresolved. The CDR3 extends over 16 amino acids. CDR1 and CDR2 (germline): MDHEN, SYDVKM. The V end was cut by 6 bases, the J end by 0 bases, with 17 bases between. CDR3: CASSPAAYLANYGYTF. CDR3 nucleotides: TGTGCCAGCAGCCCAGCGGCTTACCTAGCTAACTATGGCTACACCTTC.